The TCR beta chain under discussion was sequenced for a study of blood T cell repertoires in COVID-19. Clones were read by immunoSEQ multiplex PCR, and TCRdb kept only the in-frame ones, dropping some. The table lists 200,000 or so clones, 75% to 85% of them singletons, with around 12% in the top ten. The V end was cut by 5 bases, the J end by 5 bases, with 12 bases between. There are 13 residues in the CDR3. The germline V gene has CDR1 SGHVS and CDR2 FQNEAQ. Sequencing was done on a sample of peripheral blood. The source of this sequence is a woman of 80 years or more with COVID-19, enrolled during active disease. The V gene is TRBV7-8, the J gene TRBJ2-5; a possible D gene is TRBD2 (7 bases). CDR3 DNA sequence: TGTGCCAGCAGCAGGGGGGGGTTGGAGACCCAGTACTTC. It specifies CASSRGGLETQYF.